This T cell receptor (beta chain) was recovered during a study of human T cells and chemical hapten exposure. Unique molecular identifiers were affixed to discrete cDNA molecules within the library. As originally analysed: TCR counts had a median of around 94,000 per sample and spanned about 20,000 to 750,000. TCRdb fed the RACE reads into MiXCR, producing one record per CDR3 protein. The V and J calls and clone size are TCRdb's, not the authors'. The repertoire holds around 350,000 distinct CDR3 sequences, with about 5.4% as singletons. The V and J ends lost 0 bases and 6 bases respectively, with 8 bases between them. The germline V gene has CDR1 LGHNA and CDR2 YSLEER. This CDR3 spans 13 amino acids. This clonotype was found many times. Time point specified: pre-sensitization, week 0. Described treatment: therapeutic diphenylcyclopropenone sensitization with weekly scalp DPC.

The receptor was isolated from a woman between 18 and 29 years old with alopecia areata. Some clones in this sample may be carry-over from other donors' samples. The gene calls are TRBV4-3 and TRBJ1-1; D is uncertain. The sample in question was whole blood, obtained in connection with sensitization to the hapten diphenylcyclopropenone (DPC). The CDR3 is CASSQDLRAEAFF. The DNA of the CDR3 is TGCGCCAGCAGCCAAGATTTAAGGGCTGAAGCTTTCTTT.